The 21 T cell receptor beta chains below come from one sample, sequenced in a study of cytomegalovirus exposure and HLA in healthy donors. Vbeta (60) and Jbeta (13) primers were used in the PCR. The data were produced by immunoSEQ multiplex PCR, yet TCRdb's version contains in-frame clones alone and is incomplete. Of 150,000 to 200,000 clones listed, around 81% are singletons. Specimen: PBMCs. Receptor source: a woman in her twenties or thirties in good health and CMV-seronegative.

The CDR3 DNA reads TGTGCCAGTCGGGCCCCCGGGACATCGGGCGGAAACATTCAGTACTTC. This translates into CASRAPGTSGGNIQYF. V is TRBV28 and J is TRBJ2-4; TRBD1 might be the D (6 bases). Germline-derived CDR1 and CDR2 are MDHEN and SYDVKM. The V end lost 9 bases, the J end lost 6 bases, and 24 bases lay between the germline ends. CDR3 length: 16 residues.

This clone was seen a single time. The gene calls are TRBV29-1 and TRBJ2-1; 15 nucleotides agree with TRBD2. V lost 6 bases and J lost 10; bases outside the gene matches: 10. CDR1 and CDR2 (germline): SQVTM, ANQGSEA. This CDR3 comprises 15 residues. The CDR3 DNA follows: TGCAGCGTCGAGGGACTAGCGGGAGGCCGAAGGGAGCAGTTCTTC. It is translated as CSVEGLAGGRREQFF.

This CDR3 is CASSLTGPNQPQHF. CDR3 nucleotides: TGTGCCAGCAGCTTGACAGGACCGAATCAGCCCCAGCATTTT. The chain carries TRBV7-2 and TRBJ1-5; a possible D gene is TRBD1 (6 bases). Germline V gene lookup returns CDR1 SGHTA and CDR2 FQGNSA. Trimming shortened V by 3 bases and J by 4 bases, and 10 bases separated the two germline ends. The length of the CDR3 is 14 residues.

This clone turned up a few times. The DNA of the CDR3 is TGTGCCTGGGACACGCGGCGGGCGTCTAGGCACTACGAGCAGTACTTC. The encoded protein is CAWDTRRASRHYEQYF. The J gene is TRBJ2-7, the V gene TRBV30; possible D gene TRBD2, 5 bases. V was trimmed by 5 bases and J by 3 bases, leaving 23 bases between them. The CDR3 has 16 amino acids. CDR1 is GTSNPN, CDR2 SVGIG, per germline (reference sequence).

This chain uses TRBV9 with TRBJ2-1; D might be TRBD2 (5 bases). V was clipped by 2 bases and J by 0 bases, with 12 bases between them. This CDR3 is 16 amino acids long. Germline assignment: CDR1 SGDLS and CDR2 YYNGEE. Here the CDR3 reads CASSVEGSSSYNEQFF. DNA of the CDR3: TGTGCCAGCAGCGTCGAGGGTTCGAGCTCCTACAATGAGCAGTTCTTC.

CDR3 residues: CASSQDRYSHYEQYF. The CDR3 bases are TGTGCCAGCAGCCAAGACCGGTACAGTCACTACGAGCAGTACTTC. The chain employs TRBV4-2 and TRBJ2-7, with D unclear. Germline CDR1 is LGHNA and CDR2 is YNFKEQ. The CDR3 has 15 residues. V was shortened by 0 bases and J by 3 bases, with 12 bases between the two germline ends.

In its sample, this clone was seen once. CDR3 protein: CASSPGAGETQYF. DNA for the CDR3: TGCGCCAGCAGCCCAGGGGCAGGAGAGACCCAGTACTTC. The chain is built from TRBV5-1 and TRBJ2-5, with TRBD1 as a possible D gene (6 bases). Between the trimmed V and J ends, which lost 4 bases and 4 bases, there was a span of 11 bases. CDR1 is SGHRS, CDR2 YFSETQ, per germline. The CDR3 loop spans 13 amino acids.

This clone was recorded once. The chain is built from TRBV6-1 and TRBJ2-7, with TRBD2 as a possible D gene (6 bases). The CDR3 loop spans 14 amino acids. Germline V gives CDR1 MNHNS, CDR2 SASEGT. Trimming took off 2 bases at V and 3 bases at J, with 11 bases between the two ends. The CDR3 DNA reads TGTGCCAGCAGTGAATTGTTAGCGGTCTACGAGCAGTACTTC. Residues: CASSELLAVYEQYF.

The chain links TRBV6-6 to TRBJ2-7, with TRBD1 matching 9 bases. V trimming: 2 bases; J trimming: 3 bases; junction bases outside the gene matches: 8. Per the germline V gene, CDR1 is MNHNY and CDR2 is SVGAGI (reference sequence). The CDR3 totals 16 residues. This chain's CDR3 is CASSYNLDRGNYEQYF. CDR3 bases: TGTGCCAGCAGTTACAACCTGGACAGGGGAAACTACGAGCAGTACTTC.

V gene TRBV29-1 combines with J gene TRBJ2-3; TRBD1 agrees at 8 bases. Germline trimming cut 3 bases from V and 2 bases from J; bases unmatched to any gene: 10. The CDR3 has 16 amino acids. Germline V CDR1 and CDR2: SQVTM, ANQGSEA. CDR3 bases: TGCAGCGTTGAGTTGGTCCGACAGGGGAACACAGATACGCAGTATTTT. This sequence encodes CSVELVRQGNTDTQYF.

The rearrangement uses TRBV7-9 and TRBJ1-1; D unresolved. Trimming pared 3 bases from V and 6 bases from J, leaving 14 bases between. The CDR3 is 14 residues long. Germline V lookup: CDR1 SEHNR, CDR2 FQNEAQ (reference sequence). The CDR3 DNA is TGTGCCAGCAGCTTTGGCCCTCCGTCCCCTGAAGCTTTCTTT. Translation: CASSFGPPSPEAFF.

This rearrangement joins TRBV19 to TRBJ1-2; D unclear. Trimming shortened V by 5 bases and J by 4 bases, and 11 bases separated the two germline ends. Germline CDR1 LNHDA, CDR2 SQIVND (reference sequence). This CDR3 spans 13 amino acids. The CDR3 protein is CASSSPSGYGYTF. The CDR3 bases are TGTGCCAGTAGTTCACCCTCGGGCTATGGCTACACCTTC.

This clone occurred once. The chain recombines TRBV27 with TRBJ2-2, with D possibly being TRBD2 (5 bases). The CDR3 is 18 residues long. The germline V gene has CDR1 MNHEY and CDR2 SMNVEV (reference sequence). V lost 3 bases to trimming and J lost 5 bases, with 22 bases between them. CDR3 in DNA: TGTGCCAGCAGTTTTTGGACTCCAGGAAATATACTAACCGGGGAGCTGTTTTTT. Its protein product is CASSFWTPGNILTGELFF.

This clone was counted a few times. The CDR3 sequence is CASRMTGGFGQPQHF. CDR3 coding DNA: TGTGCCAGTAGAATGACAGGGGGATTCGGCCAGCCCCAGCATTTT. J is TRBJ1-5 and V is TRBV19, with 9 bases lining up with TRBD1. The CDR3 covers 15 residues. Germline CDR1 is LNHDA and CDR2 is SQIVND (reference sequence). J lost 7 bases, V lost 6 bases, and 10 bases had no gene match.

This clone has a handful of counts. The V and J genes are TRBV6-5 and TRBJ2-1, with 10 nucleotides matching TRBD2. Germline CDR1 MNHEY, CDR2 SVGAGI. The V gene end was trimmed by 2 bases and the J gene end by 15 bases; junction bases not matched to a gene: 1. This CDR3 comprises 11 residues. The DNA of the CDR3 is TGTGCCAGCAGTTACGGGACTAGCGCGTTCTTC. Its protein product is CASSYGTSAFF.

The chain couples TRBV4-3 to TRBJ1-2; 7 bases match TRBD1. After removal of 2 bases from V and 4 bases from J, the junction contained 7 bases not matched to a gene. Per the germline V gene, CDR1 is LGHNA and CDR2 is YSLEER. The CDR3 consists of 15 residues. CDR3 region: CASSQQTGTVYGYTF. The CDR3 nucleotides are TGCGCCAGCAGCCAACAAACCGGGACAGTCTATGGCTACACCTTC.

The rearrangement links TRBV7-2 to TRBJ2-5, with 11 nucleotides matching TRBD1. This CDR3 spans 14 amino acids. CDR1 and CDR2 from the germline V gene are SGHTA and FQGNSA. Trimming at V came to 6 bases and at J to 4 bases, leaving 4 bases not matched to a gene. CDR3 protein: CASRRTGGPETQYF. The CDR3 region has the DNA TGTGCCAGCAGGCGGACAGGGGGCCCAGAGACCCAGTACTTC.

This clone is a singleton in its sample. Distinct nucleotide sequences in the sample also encode this CDR3. The chain recombines TRBV9 with TRBJ2-2; weak D call: TRBD1 (6 bases). The CDR3 runs 15 residues. V lost 0 bases to trimming and J lost 4 bases, with 10 bases between them. The germline V gene encodes CDR1 SGDLS and CDR2 YYNGEE. CDR3 sequence (DNA): TGTGCCAGCAGCGTAGCAGGGGTCGGCACCGGGGAGCTGTTTTTT. This encodes CASSVAGVGTGELFF.

The rearrangement links TRBV6-5 to TRBJ1-5; 7 positions agree with TRBD1. The CDR3 has 15 residues. Looked up from germline, CDR1 is MNHEY and CDR2 is SVGAGI. The junction had 8 bases not matched to a gene; V was cut back by 4 bases and J by 5 bases. Written as DNA, the CDR3 is TGTGCCAGCAGTTCTACAGGGGACTCATATCAGCCCCAGCATTTT. Protein sequence: CASSSTGDSYQPQHF.

The chain carries TRBV6-4 and TRBJ1-2; TRBD1 aligns across 12 bases. Germline V lookup: CDR1 MRHNA, CDR2 SNTAGT. The CDR3 has 17 residues. The V segment lost 2 bases and the J segment 2 bases; nucleotides outside the gene matches: 6. CDR3 sequence (DNA): TGTGCCAGCAGTGACCGGGACAGGGGGCCTTACAACTATGGCTACACCTTC. It codes for CASSDRDRGPYNYGYTF.

The rearrangement links TRBV18 to TRBJ2-2; 9 nucleotides match TRBD1. This CDR3 spans 15 amino acids. V lost 4 bases and J lost 5; bases outside the gene matches: 5. From germline, CDR1 is KGHSH and CDR2 LQKENI. The CDR3: CASSLGQGKTGELFF. The CDR3 nucleotides are TGTGCCAGCTCACTCGGACAGGGGAAGACCGGGGAGCTGTTTTTT.